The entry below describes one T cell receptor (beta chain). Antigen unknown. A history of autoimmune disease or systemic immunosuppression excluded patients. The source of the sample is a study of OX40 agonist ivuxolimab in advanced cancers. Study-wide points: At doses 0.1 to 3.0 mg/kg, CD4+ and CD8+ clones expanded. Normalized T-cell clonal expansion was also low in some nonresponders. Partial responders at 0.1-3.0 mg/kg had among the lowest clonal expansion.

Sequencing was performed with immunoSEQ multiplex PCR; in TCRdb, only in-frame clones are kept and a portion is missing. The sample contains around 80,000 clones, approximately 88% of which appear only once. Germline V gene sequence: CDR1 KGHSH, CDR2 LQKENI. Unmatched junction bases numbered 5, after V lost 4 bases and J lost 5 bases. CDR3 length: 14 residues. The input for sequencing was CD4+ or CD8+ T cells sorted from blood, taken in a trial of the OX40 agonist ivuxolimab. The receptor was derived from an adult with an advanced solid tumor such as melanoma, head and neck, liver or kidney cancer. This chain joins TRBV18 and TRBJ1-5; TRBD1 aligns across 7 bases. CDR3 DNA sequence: TGTGCCAGCTCACTCGACAGGGAGGATCAGCCCCAGCATTTT. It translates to CASSLDREDQPQHF.